The 18 T cell receptor beta chains presented below share a single source sample, sequenced in a study of patients and donors after allogeneic stem cell transplantation. TCRdb reprocessed the RT-PCR reads via MiXCR and lists one record per CDR3 protein. The table shows about 160,000 distinct CDR3 sequences, with about 36% occurring only once. The sample comprised blood, either unsorted or a sorted T cell fraction (not recorded which). The receptors come from a human donor who was either an allogeneic HSCT recipient or a stem cell or donor lymphocyte infusion donor (not recorded which). It is not recorded whose cells these are; they may come from a transplant donor.

This clonotype was detected a few times. The V gene is TRBV28, the J gene TRBJ2-7, with 8 nucleotides matching TRBD2. V was pared by 4 bases and J by 2 bases, with 13 bases of the junction left unmatched. CDR1 and CDR2 (germline): MDHEN, SYDVKM. The CDR3 totals 17 residues. The CDR3 bases are TGTGCCAGCAGTTCGACCTTCCTTGGACTAGCCACCTACGAGCAGTACTTC. Its translation is CASSSTFLGLATYEQYF.

The sample holds a few counts of this clonotype. CDR3 residues: CAWSTLLWSYTF. The CDR3 DNA sequence: TGTGCCTGGAGTACTCTACTGTGGAGCTACACCTTC. This sequence joins TRBV30 and TRBJ1-2; the D is unclear. Trimming left V 2 bases short and J 9 bases short, with 13 bases between. The CDR3 sequence is 12 residues long. In germline, CDR1 is GTSNPN, CDR2 SVGIG (reference sequence).

This chain connects TRBV9 to TRBJ1-5; possible D gene TRBD1, 6 bases. There are 14 residues in the CDR3. The germline gives CDR1 SGDLS, CDR2 YYNGEE. Trimming pared 4 bases from V and 6 bases from J, leaving 14 bases between. CDR3 nucleotides: TGTGCCAGCAGCCCAGGGACATTGGGTCAGCCCCAGCATTTT. This translates into CASSPGTLGQPQHF.

The V gene is TRBV7-2, the J gene TRBJ2-3; 9 nucleotides line up with TRBD2. The V gene's germline CDR1 is SGHTA and CDR2 FQGNSA. V shed 6 bases, J shed 1 base, and the junction held 5 bases outside the gene matches. The CDR3 is made up of 15 amino acids. CDR3 sequence (DNA): TGTGCCAGCAGACTTAGCGGGGGACGCACAGATACGCAGTATTTT. Its protein product is CASRLSGGRTDTQYF.

This clonotype was observed a handful of times. The CDR3 sequence is CATSRDYYSYEQYV. In DNA form, the CDR3 reads TGTGCCACCAGCAGAGATTATTACAGCTACGAGCAGTACGTC. The chain links TRBV15 to TRBJ2-7; D not resolved. Looked up from germline, CDR1 is LNHNV and CDR2 is YYDKDF (reference sequence). The CDR3 has 14 residues. Trimming removed 0 bases from V and 3 bases from J, with 9 bases in between.

The chain uses TRBV28 and TRBJ1-2; weak D call: TRBD1 (5 bases). Germline V gene lookup returns CDR1 MDHEN and CDR2 SYDVKM. V was trimmed by 5 bases and J by 9 bases, leaving 13 bases between them. The CDR3 extends over 12 amino acids. CDR3: CASSTRVPRYTF. CDR3 sequence (DNA): TGTGCCAGCAGTACCAGGGTTCCGCGCTACACCTTC.

J is TRBJ2-7 and V is TRBV12-3 or TRBV12-4, with a weak D call TRBD1 (5 bases). Trimming removed 6 bases from V and 3 bases from J, with 15 bases in between. The CDR3 contains 14 residues. In DNA form, the CDR3 reads TGTGCCAGCAGCCCCTTCGACAGATACTACGAGCAGTACGTC. It is translated as CASSPFDRYYEQYV.

This chain uses TRBV27 with TRBJ2-5, with 7 positions matching TRBD1. V was pared by 3 bases and J by 3 bases, with 7 bases of the junction left unmatched. CDR3 length: 15 residues. Germline V lookup: CDR1 MNHEY, CDR2 SMNVEV (reference sequence). The CDR3 region is CASSFEGGREETQYF. The CDR3 region has the DNA TGTGCCAGCAGTTTCGAAGGGGGCAGGGAAGAGACCCAGTACTTC.

This clonotype was found a few times. This chain joins TRBV12-3 or TRBV12-4 and TRBJ1-4; 9 nucleotides align to TRBD1. This CDR3 contains 13 residues. J was trimmed by 10 bases and V by 6 bases; bases with no gene match: 6. The CDR3 DNA sequence: TGTGCCAGCAGACCGGGACAGGGAGGAAAACTGTTTTTT. The encoded protein is CASRPGQGGKLFF.

The rearrangement links TRBV7-8 to TRBJ2-3; D assignment may be TRBD1 or TRBD2 (5 bases each). CDR3 length: 13 amino acids. Germline lookup yields CDR1 SGHVS and CDR2 FQNEAQ. Between the trimmed V and J ends, which lost 6 bases and 13 bases, there was a span of 20 bases. CDR3 amino acids: CASRGVVAVEEYF. The CDR3 bases are TGTGCCAGCAGAGGGGTGGTGGCAGTGGAGGAGTATTTT.

This clonotype was seen a few times. The chain uses TRBV9 and TRBJ1-1; D is perhaps TRBD1 (5 bases). V lost 5 bases and J 5 bases, leaving 19 bases between the germline ends. Germline values: CDR1 SGDLS, CDR2 YYNGEE. This CDR3 has 15 amino acids. The CDR3 coding sequence is TGTGCCAGCAGTGGAATCGGCAGGAGGGGAACTGAAGCTTTCTTT. This translates into CASSGIGRRGTEAFF.

This clonotype was seen a handful of times. The rearrangement joins TRBV27 to TRBJ1-5, with no clear D. V shed 2 bases and J shed 4 bases, with 9 bases lying between them. The CDR3 totals 14 residues. Germline CDR1 and CDR2: MNHEY and SMNVEV (reference sequence). CDR3 in DNA: TGTGCCAGCAGTTTAAACGGAGCTAATCAGCCCCAGCATTTT. Translating gives CASSLNGANQPQHF.

This clonotype was detected once. The J gene is TRBJ1-4, the V gene TRBV4-1, with D hard to call. Germline lookup yields CDR1 MGHRA and CDR2 YSYEKL. V was shortened by 5 bases and J by 8 bases, with 9 bases between the two germline ends. This CDR3 has 12 residues. The CDR3: CASSYVGEKLFF. The DNA for the CDR3 is TGCGCCAGCAGCTACGTGGGCGAAAAACTGTTTTTT.

This clonotype came up a few times. This sequence joins TRBV7-9 and TRBJ1-6; no definite D call. CDR3 length: 15 amino acids. Germline V gives CDR1 SEHNR, CDR2 FQNEAQ (reference sequence). Trimming cost V 1 base and J 5 bases, with 9 bases left between them. The CDR3: CASSLVQLDNSPLHF. As DNA, the CDR3 is TGTGCCAGCAGCTTAGTACAGCTAGATAATTCACCCCTCCACTTT.

This clonotype was recorded only once. The rearrangement links TRBV25-1 to TRBJ2-3, with D unresolved. The CDR3 runs to 15 residues. Germline V gene lookup returns CDR1 MGHDK and CDR2 SYGVNS. V was trimmed by 6 bases and J by 0 bases, leaving 13 bases between them. CDR3 DNA: TGTGCCAGCAGCGTTCTCCGTGCTAGCACAGATACGCAGTATTTT. Encoded protein: CASSVLRASTDTQYF.

The CDR3 reads CASTQSTRLLDTEAFF. CDR3 DNA sequence: TGTGCCAGCACCCAGAGTACCCGCCTCTTGGACACTGAAGCTTTCTTT. The gene calls are TRBV28 and TRBJ1-1; D is uncertain. The CDR3 consists of 16 residues. Per germline, CDR1 MDHEN and CDR2 SYDVKM. Trimming shortened V by 7 bases and J by 3 bases, and 21 bases separated the two germline ends.

This clonotype was seen more than once but under ten times. The J gene is TRBJ1-5, the V gene TRBV12-3 or TRBV12-4; possibly TRBD1 for D (5 bases). Trimming shortened V by 0 bases and J by 5 bases, and 11 bases separated the two germline ends. The CDR3 loop spans 15 amino acids. CDR3 in DNA: TGTGCCAGCAGTTTAGCAGGGGCGGGGGATCAGCCCCAGCATTTT. Protein: CASSLAGAGDQPQHF.

The chain couples TRBV5-1 to TRBJ2-5; a possible D gene is TRBD1 (5 bases). Per germline, CDR1 SGHRS and CDR2 YFSETQ. Between the trimmed V and J ends, which lost 0 bases and 2 bases, there was a span of 11 bases. This CDR3 spans 15 amino acids. As DNA, the CDR3 is TGCGCCAGCAGCTTGGCCCAGACAGTACAAGAGACCCAGTACTTC. Its protein product is CASSLAQTVQETQYF.